This T cell receptor (beta chain) was sequenced for a study of resident and recirculating memory T cells in vitiligo (dated by TCRdb to between 2017 and 2018). Turning to the overall study: For TCR beta sequencing, each of a few stable vitiligo patients provided PBMCs along with epidermis taken by shave biopsy from two lesional and two nonlesional sites. Without any cell sorting, samples were homogenized immediately before genomic DNA was extracted using the Qiagen DNeasy Blood & Tissue Kit. The human TCR beta sequencing tested whether specific clones in lesional vitiligo skin differed from clones in nonlesional skin and blood. What the authors observed across the whole study: Overlap and correlation analysis showed no significant repertoire overlap between biopsies except for each lesion with itself, even within a single patient. TCR sequences were not shared across biopsy sites or across patients, which suggests that different T cell clones infiltrate different lesions, a pattern described as private specificity. Future mechanistic studies are needed so that the relative contributions of the lesion-infiltrating T cell clones and of human Trm versus Tcm pools can be evaluated. No single dominant TCR clone was found, and clonality differed from one vitiligo lesion to another.

There are a few counts of this clone. Which antigen it targets is not known. Per-nucleotide qualities are absent, and no much larger clonotype sits a single base away. Vitiligo counted as stable when lesions had not changed during the previous 6 months. For classification as stable, the absence of confetti depigmentation, a clinical sign of active vitiligo, was additionally required. Patients who had been treated within the previous three months were excluded. Ficoll density gradient centrifugation was used to isolate PBMCs from heparinized blood, after which the PBMCs were flash-frozen. The immunoSEQ hsTCRB kit was used to amplify TCR beta chains from genomic DNA. TCR beta libraries were sequenced on an Illumina MiSeq instrument by the immunoSEQ service. The paper's processing steps were these. Repertoire data were analyzed using the immunoSEQ Analyzer. Not all clones reach the TCRdb copy of this immuneACCESS table, which keeps in-frame sequences only. Checked studies attribute under half of the gap to unresolved V genes and leave the rest unexplained. That table is the source of V, J and clone size, and D and trimming were worked out from the DNA. The sample table lists 60,000 to 80,000 clones, 91% of them with a count of one. The biggest ten clones account for over 4.5% of the sample.

This receptor was taken from a male donor with vitiligo. The sample was blood.

The nucleotide sequence reads as follows: TGCGCCAGCAGCTTTGACAGGGACGCCACTGAAGCTTTCTTT. It is translated as CASSFDRDATEAFF. The chain employs TRBV5-1 and TRBJ1-1; TRBD1 agrees with 7 junctional bases. After removal of 2 bases from V and 4 bases from J, the junction retains 5 bases not matched to a gene. The germline V gene yields SGHRS for CDR1 and YFSETQ for CDR2. The cysteine opens and the phenylalanine closes a CDR3 of 14 amino acids. Only the CDR3 DNA is retained, 42 bases long and in frame from the first base.